This TCR beta chain was captured by sequencing in a study of cytomegalovirus exposure and HLA in healthy donors. Study findings and constraints: Earlier analysis looked at TCR beta V segments, and most were productive about 90% or about 30% of the time. Most TCR sequences were uncommon, yet certain public TCRs appeared in many donors. A later analysis, which compared TCR beta chains of equal frequency, found the HLA-associated ones more clonally expanded.

Primers: 60 Vbeta forward and 13 Jbeta reverse. Only in-frame clones appear in the TCRdb table, and some are missing; sequencing was by immunoSEQ multiplex PCR. This repertoire shows 100,000 to 130,000 clones, 73% found once; its top ten account for 6.5% to 8.5%. Germline lookup yields CDR1 MNHNS and CDR2 SASEGT. The CDR3 length is 16 residues. The junction had 10 bases not matched to a gene; V was cut back by 3 bases and J by 5 bases. Notes on this clone: The antigen is not known.

Source material: PBMCs. The J gene is TRBJ2-5, the V gene TRBV6-1; TRBD1 matches at 9 bases. The sequence derives from a man aged 25-45 years in good health and CMV-seronegative. For the CDR3, the DNA is TGTGCCAGCAGTGAGTTCCTTACAGGGGGCAGGGAGACCCAGTACTTC. This encodes CASSEFLTGGRETQYF.